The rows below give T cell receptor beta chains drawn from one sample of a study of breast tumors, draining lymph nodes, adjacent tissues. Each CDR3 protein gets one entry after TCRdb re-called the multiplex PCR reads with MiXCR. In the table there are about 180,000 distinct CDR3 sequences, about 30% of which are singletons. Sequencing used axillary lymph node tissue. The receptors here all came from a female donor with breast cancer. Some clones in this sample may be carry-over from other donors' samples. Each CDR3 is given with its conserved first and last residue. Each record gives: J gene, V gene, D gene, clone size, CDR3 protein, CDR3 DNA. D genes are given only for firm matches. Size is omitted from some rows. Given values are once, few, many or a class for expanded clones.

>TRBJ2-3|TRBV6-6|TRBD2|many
CASSPTTSGRADTQYF
TGTGCCAGCAGTCCAACGACTAGCGGGAGAGCAGATACGCAGTATTTT
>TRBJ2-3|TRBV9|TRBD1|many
CASSPGQETDTQYF
TGTGCCAGCAGCCCCGGACAGGAAACAGATACGCAGTATTTT
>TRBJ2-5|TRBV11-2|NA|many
CASSLVFRGTETQYF
TGTGCCAGCAGCTTAGTCTTTAGAGGGACAGAGACCCAGTACTTC
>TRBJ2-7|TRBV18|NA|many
CASSPSPYEQYF
TGTGCCAGCTCCCCCTCGCCCTACGAGCAGTACTTC
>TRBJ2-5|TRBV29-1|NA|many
CSTRGGGPGAQYF
TGCAGCACCCGAGGGGGGGGGCCGGGGGCCCAGTACTTC
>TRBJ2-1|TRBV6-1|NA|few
CASSDPGTGYNEQFF
TGTGCCAGCAGTGATCCCGGGACGGGATACAATGAGCAGTTCTTC
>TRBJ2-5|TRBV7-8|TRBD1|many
CASSPPGTGRYETQYF
TGTGCCAGCAGCCCCCCCGGGACAGGGAGGTACGAGACCCAGTACTTC
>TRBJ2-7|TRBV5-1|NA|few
CASSQPTGPYEQYF
TGCGCCAGCAGCCAGCCGACCGGACCCTACGAGCAGTACTTC
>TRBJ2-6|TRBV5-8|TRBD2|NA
CASTWGGRAGANVLTF
TGTGCCAGCACCTGGGGGGGTAGAGCTGGGGCCAACGTCCTGACTTTC
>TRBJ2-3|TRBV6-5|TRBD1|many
CASGQGLADTQYF
TGTGCCAGCGGACAGGGGTTAGCAGATACGCAGTATTTT
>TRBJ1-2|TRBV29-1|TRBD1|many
CSVEGRGGDYGYTF
TGCAGCGTTGAGGGCAGGGGGGGGGACTATGGCTACACCTTC
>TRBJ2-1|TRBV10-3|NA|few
CAISEAARSLYNEQFF
TGTGCCATCAGTGAGGCCGCACGGAGTCTATACAATGAGCAGTTCTTC
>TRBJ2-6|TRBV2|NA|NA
CASSEAQGRGTGANVLTF
TGTGCCAGCAGTGAAGCACAGGGCCGAGGCACCGGGGCCAACGTCCTGACTTTC
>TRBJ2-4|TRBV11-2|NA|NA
CASNSRNIQYF
TGTGCCAGCAACTCCCGAAACATTCAGTACTTC
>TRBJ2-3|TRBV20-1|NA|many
CSARVSGNSVDTQYF
TGCAGTGCTAGAGTATCCGGGAACAGTGTAGATACGCAGTATTTT
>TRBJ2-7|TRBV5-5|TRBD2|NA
CASKRGGYEQYF
TGTGCCAGCAAGCGGGGAGGCTACGAGCAGTACTTC
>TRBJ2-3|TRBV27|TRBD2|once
CASSILAGGTDTQYF
TGTGCCAGCAGCATTTTAGCGGGGGGGACAGATACGCAGTATTTT
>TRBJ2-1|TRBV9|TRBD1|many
CASSAAGQGFGNEQFF
TGTGCCAGCAGCGCAGCCGGACAGGGGTTCGGGAATGAGCAGTTCTTC
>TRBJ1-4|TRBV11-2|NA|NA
CASSLSGEKLFF
TGTGCCAGCAGCTTGAGCGGGGAAAAACTGTTTTTT
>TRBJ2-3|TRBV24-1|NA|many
CATSDHPVQGYTDTQYF
TGTGCCACCAGTGACCACCCGGTGCAGGGCTACACAGATACGCAGTATTTT
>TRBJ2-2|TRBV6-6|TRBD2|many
CASSRSGINTGELFF
TGTGCCAGCAGCCGGAGCGGGATTAACACCGGGGAGCTGTTTTTT
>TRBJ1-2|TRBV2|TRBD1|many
CASSGTGSGYGYTF
TGTGCCAGCAGTGGGACAGGGAGCGGCTATGGCTACACCTTC
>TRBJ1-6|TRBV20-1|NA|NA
CSAGGGRDSPLHF
TGCAGTGCTGGAGGGGGGCGTGATTCACCCCTCCACTTT
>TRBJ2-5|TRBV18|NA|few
CASSPGRTKHRETQYF
TGTGCCAGCTCACCAGGCAGGACAAAACACCGAGAGACCCAGTACTTC
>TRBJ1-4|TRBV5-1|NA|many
CASSLEQGTNEKLFF
TGCGCCAGCAGCTTGGAACAGGGAACTAATGAAAAACTGTTTTTT
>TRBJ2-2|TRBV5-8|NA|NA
CASSLEGTVSGELFF
TGTGCCAGCAGCCTGGAAGGGACGGTCTCGGGCGAGCTGTTTTTT
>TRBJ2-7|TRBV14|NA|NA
CGSSPDTILSYEPYF
TGTGGCAGCAGCCCCGACACCATCCTCTCCTACGAGCCGTACTTC
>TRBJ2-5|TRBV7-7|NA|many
CASSATRDQETQYF
TGTGCTAGCAGCGCCACTAGGGACCAAGAGACCCAGTACTTC
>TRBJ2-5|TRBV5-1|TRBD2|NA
CASSSRGLAGDQETQYF
TGCGCCAGCAGCTCCCGGGGACTAGCGGGGGACCAAGAGACCCAGTACTTC
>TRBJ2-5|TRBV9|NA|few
CASSVGVAGIQGTQYF
TGTGCCAGCAGCGTAGGAGTTGCAGGGATCCAAGGGACCCAGTACTTC
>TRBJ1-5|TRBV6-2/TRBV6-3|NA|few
CASRAESNQPQHF
TGTGCCAGCAGAGCAGAGAGCAATCAGCCCCAGCATTTT
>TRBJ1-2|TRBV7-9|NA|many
CASSPDRSPDMGYTF
TGTGCCAGCAGCCCTGACAGGTCCCCGGATATGGGCTACACCTTC
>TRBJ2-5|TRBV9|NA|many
CASSAPNGETQYF
TGTGCCAGCAGTGCACCAAACGGAGAGACCCAGTACTTC
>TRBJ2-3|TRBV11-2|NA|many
CASSLEEWGLDTQYF
TGTGCCAGCAGCTTAGAGGAATGGGGGTTGGATACGCAGTATTTT
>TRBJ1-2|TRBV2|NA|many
CASSEAGNYGYTF
TGTGCCAGCAGTGAAGCGGGTAACTATGGCTACACCTTC
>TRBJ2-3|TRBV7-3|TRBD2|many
CASSYGTSGSTDTQYF
TGTGCCAGCAGCTATGGGACTAGCGGTAGCACAGATACGCAGTATTTT
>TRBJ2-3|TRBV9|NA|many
CASSVGGGSYTDTQYF
TGTGCCAGCAGCGTGGGAGGGGGTAGCTACACAGATACGCAGTATTTT
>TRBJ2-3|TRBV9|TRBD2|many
CASSPGAAGGAETQYF
TGTGCCAGCAGCCCGGGGGCGGCGGGGGGCGCGGAAACGCAGTATTTT